The present T cell receptor beta chain was sequenced within a study of T cells in Graves' hyperthyroidism and ophthalmopathy. Study in general: Peripheral blood was taken when the disease was first diagnosed, before any treatment began.

Trimming pared 0 bases from V and 10 bases from J, leaving 19 bases between. CDR1 and CDR2 (germline): KGHSH, LQKENI. The CDR3 consists of 16 residues. Under 3 months was the duration of disease in ophthalmopathy patients, who also had a Clinical Activity Score of at least 3 and a NOSPECS grade of at least 4. Many counts were recorded for this clonotype. Its antigen is as yet unknown. General observations from the study: Before onset, by a median of approximately 6.8 months, the model predicted ophthalmopathy.

Researchers amplified the TCR beta CDR3 regions from RNA transcripts. First-round RT-PCR with HTBI primers amplified the TCR CDR3 region. MiXCR, applied by TCRdb to the multiplex PCR reads, yields one record per CDR3 protein. The sample shows about 290,000 distinct CDR3 sequences, about 15% of them seen only once. Material: blood. This TCR came from a woman aged 55-70 years with Graves' ophthalmopathy. This sequence joins TRBV18 and TRBJ1-5; D may be TRBD1 (5 bases). CDR3 sequence reads: CASSPPGPGPLRPQHF. In DNA form, the CDR3 reads TGTGCCAGCTCACCACCGGGGCCAGGGCCGTTGCGACCCCAGCATTTT.